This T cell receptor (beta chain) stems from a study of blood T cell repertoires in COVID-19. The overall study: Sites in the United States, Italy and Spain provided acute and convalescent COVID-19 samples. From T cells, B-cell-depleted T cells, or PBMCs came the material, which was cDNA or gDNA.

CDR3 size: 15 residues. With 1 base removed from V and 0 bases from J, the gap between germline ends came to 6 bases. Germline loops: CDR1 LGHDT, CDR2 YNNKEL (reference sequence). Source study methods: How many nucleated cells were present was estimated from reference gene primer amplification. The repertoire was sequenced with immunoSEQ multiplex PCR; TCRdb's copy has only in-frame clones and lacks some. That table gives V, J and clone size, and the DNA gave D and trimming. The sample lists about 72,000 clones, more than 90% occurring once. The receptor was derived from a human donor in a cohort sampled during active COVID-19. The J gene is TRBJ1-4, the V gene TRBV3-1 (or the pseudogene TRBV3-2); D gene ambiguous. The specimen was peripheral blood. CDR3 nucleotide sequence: TGTGCCAGCAGCCAAGCCCCGGCAACTAATGAAAAACTGTTTTTT. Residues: CASSQAPATNEKLFF.